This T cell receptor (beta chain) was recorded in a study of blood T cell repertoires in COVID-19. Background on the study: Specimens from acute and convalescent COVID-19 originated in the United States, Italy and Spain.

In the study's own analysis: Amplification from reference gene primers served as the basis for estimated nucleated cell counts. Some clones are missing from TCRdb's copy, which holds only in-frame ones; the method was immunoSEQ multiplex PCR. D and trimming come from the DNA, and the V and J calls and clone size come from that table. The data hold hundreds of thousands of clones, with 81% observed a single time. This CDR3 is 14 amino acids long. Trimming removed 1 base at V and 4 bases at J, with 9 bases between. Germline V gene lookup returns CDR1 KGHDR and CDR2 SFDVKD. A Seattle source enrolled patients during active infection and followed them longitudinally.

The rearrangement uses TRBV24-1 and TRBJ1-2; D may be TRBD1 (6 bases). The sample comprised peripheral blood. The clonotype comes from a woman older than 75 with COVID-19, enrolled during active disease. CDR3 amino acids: CATSDFARGYGYTF. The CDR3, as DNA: TGTGCCACCAGTGATTTCGCCAGGGGCTATGGCTACACCTTC.